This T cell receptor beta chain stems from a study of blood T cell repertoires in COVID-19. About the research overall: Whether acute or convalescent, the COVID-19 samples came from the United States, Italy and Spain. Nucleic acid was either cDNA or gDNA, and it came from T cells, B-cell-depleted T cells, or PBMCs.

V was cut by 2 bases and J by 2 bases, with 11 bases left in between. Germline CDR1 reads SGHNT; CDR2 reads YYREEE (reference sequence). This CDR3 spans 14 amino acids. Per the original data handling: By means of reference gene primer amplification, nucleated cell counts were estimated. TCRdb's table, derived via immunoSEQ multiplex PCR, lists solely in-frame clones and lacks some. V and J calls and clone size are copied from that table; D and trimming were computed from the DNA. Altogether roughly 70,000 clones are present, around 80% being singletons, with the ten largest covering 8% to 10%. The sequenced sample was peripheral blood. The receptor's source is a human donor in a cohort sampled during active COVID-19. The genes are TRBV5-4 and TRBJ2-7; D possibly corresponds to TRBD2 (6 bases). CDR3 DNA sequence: TGTGCCAGCAGCTTACACGGCGGGACCTACGAGCAGTACTTC. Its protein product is CASSLHGGTYEQYF.